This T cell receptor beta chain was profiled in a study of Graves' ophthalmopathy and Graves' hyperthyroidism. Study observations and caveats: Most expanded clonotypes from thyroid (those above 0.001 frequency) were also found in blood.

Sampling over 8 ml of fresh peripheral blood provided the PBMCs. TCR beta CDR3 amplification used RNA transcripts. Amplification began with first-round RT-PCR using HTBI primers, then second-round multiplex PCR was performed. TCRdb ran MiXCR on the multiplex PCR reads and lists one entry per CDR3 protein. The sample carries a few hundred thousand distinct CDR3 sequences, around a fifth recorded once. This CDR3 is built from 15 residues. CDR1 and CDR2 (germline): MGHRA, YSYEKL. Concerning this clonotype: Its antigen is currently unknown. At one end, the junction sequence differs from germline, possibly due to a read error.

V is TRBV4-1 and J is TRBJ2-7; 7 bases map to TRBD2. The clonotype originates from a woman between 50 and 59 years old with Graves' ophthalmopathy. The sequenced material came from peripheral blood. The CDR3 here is CASSPLEGRAYEQSF. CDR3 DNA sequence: TGCGCCAGCAGCCCGCTCGAAGGGAGGGCCTACGAGCAGTCCTTC.